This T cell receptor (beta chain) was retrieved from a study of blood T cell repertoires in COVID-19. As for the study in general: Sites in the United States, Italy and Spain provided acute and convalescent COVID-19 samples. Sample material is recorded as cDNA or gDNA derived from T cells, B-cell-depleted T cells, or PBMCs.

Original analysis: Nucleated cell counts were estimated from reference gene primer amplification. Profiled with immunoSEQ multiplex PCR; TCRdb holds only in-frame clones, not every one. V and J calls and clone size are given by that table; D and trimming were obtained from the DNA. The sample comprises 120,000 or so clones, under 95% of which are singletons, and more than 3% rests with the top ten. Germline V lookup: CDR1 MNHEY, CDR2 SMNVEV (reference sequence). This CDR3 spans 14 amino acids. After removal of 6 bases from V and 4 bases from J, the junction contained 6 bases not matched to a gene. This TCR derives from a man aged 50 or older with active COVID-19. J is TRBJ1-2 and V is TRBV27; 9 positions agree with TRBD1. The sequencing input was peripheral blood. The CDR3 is CASRGTGRLYGYTF. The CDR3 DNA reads TGTGCCAGCAGGGGGACAGGGAGGCTCTATGGCTACACCTTC.